One and the same sample provided the 24 T cell receptor beta chains below, sequenced in a study of T cell repertoires in cytomegalovirus infection. Each CDR3 protein gets one entry after TCRdb re-called the reads with MiXCR. The sample carries some 110,000 distinct CDR3 sequences, around 30% recorded once. These receptors have no identified antigens. Sequenced material: CD8+ T cells from cultured PBMCs, taken from culture after CMV antigen stimulation. These receptor sequences come from a human donor in good health (CMV status not recorded). Some clones in this sample may be carry-over from other donors' samples.

The sample holds a few counts of this clonotype. Here the CDR3 reads CASSSPGLAGEADTQYF. Written as DNA, the CDR3 is TGTGCCAGCAGTTCTCCGGGACTAGCGGGGGAGGCAGATACGCAGTATTTT. The genes are TRBV6-2 or TRBV6-3 and TRBJ2-3; 14 nucleotides agree with TRBD2. V shed 4 bases, J shed 4 bases, and the junction held 7 bases outside the gene matches. The CDR3 is made up of 17 amino acids. CDR1 is MNHEY and CDR2 is SVGEGT in the germline V gene.

The CDR3 here is CASSEIENQPQHF. For the CDR3, the DNA is TGTGCCAGCAGTGAAATAGAAAATCAGCCCCAGCATTTT. The genes are TRBV2 and TRBJ1-5; D is uncertain. V lost 2 bases to trimming and J lost 4 bases, with 6 bases between them. Germline V lookup: CDR1 SNHLY, CDR2 FYNNEI. The CDR3 loop spans 13 amino acids.

The chain carries TRBV13 and TRBJ2-3; 8 nucleotides agree with TRBD1. Germline CDR1 and CDR2: PRHDT and FYEKMQ (reference sequence). J was trimmed by 7 bases and V by 1 base; bases with no gene match: 7. The CDR3 sequence is 15 residues long. The CDR3 coding sequence is TGTGCCAGCAGCTTAGCGCGGGACAGGCAAAATACGCAGTATTTT. The encoded protein is CASSLARDRQNTQYF.

V gene TRBV5-1 combines with J gene TRBJ2-7; 7 nucleotides match TRBD1. Germline loops: CDR1 SGHRS, CDR2 YFSETQ. The CDR3 consists of 15 residues. Losses at the gene ends were 2 bases for V and 2 bases for J; bases not matched to a gene: 7. The CDR3 spells CASSFATGATYEQYF. DNA of the CDR3: TGCGCCAGCAGCTTTGCAACAGGGGCTACCTACGAGCAGTACTTC.

V gene TRBV27 combines with J gene TRBJ2-3; D gene ambiguous. With 5 bases removed from V and 4 bases from J, the gap between germline ends came to 10 bases. This CDR3 is built from 13 residues. Germline assignment: CDR1 MNHEY and CDR2 SMNVEV (reference sequence). CDR3 sequence (DNA): TGTGCCAGCAGTGCGACTTCGGCAGATACGCAGTATTTT. This sequence encodes CASSATSADTQYF.

This clonotype turned up a few times. The chain combines TRBV7-8 with TRBJ1-1; D is undetermined. The V end lost 0 bases, the J end lost 9 bases, and 20 bases lay between the germline ends. CDR1 is SGHVS, CDR2 FQNEAQ, per germline. The CDR3 extends over 16 amino acids. In DNA form, the CDR3 reads TGTGCCAGCAGCTTAGCGCGGGGTTCTCGGGGAAGGAAAGCTTTCTTT. Protein sequence: CASSLARGSRGRKAFF.

This clonotype was recorded many times. The chain combines TRBV7-2 with TRBJ2-7, with a possible D match to TRBD2 (5 bases). The CDR3 runs to 14 residues. Trimming removed 1 base at V and 3 bases at J, with 10 bases between. Germline lookup yields CDR1 SGHTA and CDR2 FQGNSA. The CDR3 sequence is CASSLERTYYEQYF. CDR3 sequence (DNA): TGTGCCAGCAGCTTAGAAAGGACTTACTACGAGCAGTACTTC.

This clonotype has only a few counts. The V gene is TRBV20-1, the J gene TRBJ2-5; 7 bases align to TRBD1. Germline trimming cut 4 bases from V and 1 base from J; bases unmatched to any gene: 9. Germline CDR1 DFQATT, CDR2 SNEGSKA (reference sequence). The CDR3 is made up of 15 amino acids. In DNA form, the CDR3 reads TGCAGTGCTACTGGACAGGAACAATCCCAAGAGACCCAGTACTTC. This codes for CSATGQEQSQETQYF.

V gene TRBV7-6 combines with J gene TRBJ2-5; 9 bases fit TRBD1. The germline gives CDR1 SGHVS, CDR2 FNYEAQ. J gave up 1 base and V 5 bases, and 5 bases lay outside the gene matches. The CDR3 has 15 amino acids. The CDR3 sequence: CASSRPGQGQETQYF. In nucleotides, the CDR3 is TGTGCCAGCAGCCGCCCGGGACAGGGCCAAGAGACCCAGTACTTC.

This chain links TRBV10-2 with TRBJ1-1; no clear D. The germline V gene has CDR1 WSHSY and CDR2 SAAADI. Trimming pared 6 bases from V and 1 base from J, leaving 21 bases between. This CDR3 has 17 amino acids. This CDR3 reads CASRPPEGGFGNTEAFF. In DNA, the CDR3 is TGCGCCAGCAGGCCCCCTGAGGGCGGCTTCGGGAACACTGAAGCTTTCTTT.

In its sample, this clonotype was seen once. The chain carries TRBV5-1 and TRBJ2-5; TRBD2 is a possible D gene (6 bases). Trimming pared 0 bases from V and 2 bases from J, leaving 11 bases between. Germline V gene sequence: CDR1 SGHRS, CDR2 YFSETQ. This CDR3 spans 15 amino acids. The CDR3 reads CASSLDPGAQETQYF. CDR3 DNA: TGCGCCAGCAGCTTGGATCCGGGAGCACAAGAGACCCAGTACTTC.

This clonotype was seen a handful of times. The chain joins TRBV7-9 to TRBJ1-1; possible D gene TRBD1, 6 bases. V dropped 6 bases and J dropped 1 base, with 15 bases sitting between them. This CDR3 is built from 15 residues. The germline gives CDR1 SEHNR, CDR2 FQNEAQ (reference sequence). Written as DNA, the CDR3 is TGTGCCAGCAGACACCCCCAGACAGGGAACACTGAAGCTTTCTTT. Translation: CASRHPQTGNTEAFF.

The rearrangement links TRBV7-2 to TRBJ2-5, with 11 positions matching TRBD2. V lost 1 base and J lost 8; bases outside the gene matches: 3. CDR1 is SGHTA, CDR2 FQGNSA, per germline. The CDR3 covers 14 residues. CDR3 amino acids: CASSLVAGGPTQYF. CDR3 nucleotide sequence: TGTGCCAGCAGCTTAGTAGCGGGGGGGCCTACCCAGTACTTC.

The rearrangement joins TRBV20-1 to TRBJ2-1, with 7 bases identical to TRBD1. Trimming took 1 base from V and 3 from J; bases not matched to a gene: 3. Per the germline V gene, CDR1 is DFQATT and CDR2 is SNEGSKA (reference sequence). This CDR3 has 14 residues. CDR3 DNA sequence: TGCAGTGCTAGAGGTGGGACAGTCTACAATGAGCAGTTCTTC. As protein: CSARGGTVYNEQFF.

Regarding this clonotype: A much larger clone lies one base from this, so it may be a read error. The V and J genes are TRBV6-8 and TRBJ1-1; D not certain. This CDR3 spans 13 amino acids. CDR1 and CDR2 from the germline V gene are MNHGY and SAAAGT. The CDR3 nucleotides read TGTGCCAGCAGACAGAACATGAACACTGAATCTTTCTTT. Residues: CASRQNMNTESFF.

The chain joins TRBV6-5 to TRBJ2-2; the D is unclear. The germline V gene has CDR1 MNHEY and CDR2 SVGAGI. The germline V and J ends were trimmed by 6 bases and 3 bases, with 14 bases remaining between them. The CDR3 runs to 15 residues. CDR3 sequence reads: CASRSGDGDTGELFF. The CDR3 bases are TGTGCCAGCAGAAGTGGGGATGGGGACACCGGGGAGCTGTTTTTT.

The table lists this clonotype with a few counts. The chain uses TRBV6-1 and TRBJ1-2, with D maybe TRBD1 (5 bases). Germline V gene lookup returns CDR1 MNHNS and CDR2 SASEGT. The CDR3 spans 14 residues. V shed 3 bases and J shed 6 bases, with 14 bases lying between them. The CDR3 is CASSDLGLRDGYTF. The CDR3 bases are TGTGCCAGCAGTGACCTGGGACTTCGGGATGGCTACACCTTC.

This chain joins TRBV6-2 or TRBV6-3 and TRBJ1-2; 7 bases line up with TRBD1. The ends lost 5 bases at V and 8 bases at J; junction bases unmatched: 8. CDR3 length: 13 residues. The V gene's germline CDR1 is MNHEY and CDR2 SVGEGT. The CDR3 here is CASSKPTGQGYTF. CDR3 nucleotides: TGTGCCAGCAGTAAACCGACAGGGCAAGGCTACACCTTC.

This clonotype appeared once. The chain combines TRBV12-3 or TRBV12-4 with TRBJ2-1, with a tentative D call TRBD1 (5 bases). V was clipped by 3 bases and J by 14 bases, with 17 bases between them. CDR3 length: 13 residues. The CDR3: CASSFSTARDKFF. For the CDR3, the DNA is TGTGCCAGCAGTTTTTCGACAGCCAGGGATAAGTTCTTC.

This chain joins TRBV7-9 and TRBJ1-1; D uncertain. The germline gives CDR1 SEHNR, CDR2 FQNEAQ (reference sequence). The CDR3 contains 14 residues. Trimming removed 1 base at V and 4 bases at J, with 10 bases between. DNA of the CDR3: TGTGCCAGCAGCTTAGGGGCGGGGTCCACTGAAGCTTTCTTT. Translated: CASSLGAGSTEAFF.

This clonotype occurred once. This chain links TRBV2 with TRBJ2-1; perhaps TRBD1 as D (5 bases). Trimming stripped 6 bases from V and 10 bases from J, with 10 bases between. The CDR3 extends over 11 amino acids. CDR1 is SNHLY, CDR2 FYNNEI, per germline. The CDR3 bases are TGTGCCAGCAGGGACACCAGAGAGCAGTTCTTC. This translates into CASRDTREQFF.

This clonotype was picked up many times. This rearrangement joins TRBV7-2 to TRBJ1-6; the D is unclear. Per the germline V gene, CDR1 is SGHTA and CDR2 is FQGNSA. The CDR3 length is 12 residues. Trimming cost V 5 bases and J 5 bases, with 4 bases left between them. The CDR3 protein is CASSPHNSPLHF. In DNA, the CDR3 is TGTGCCAGCAGCCCCCATAATTCACCCCTCCACTTT.

This clonotype has just a few counts. The chain couples TRBV4-3 to TRBJ1-3, with unresolved D. V was shortened by 2 bases and J by 0 bases, with 17 bases between the two germline ends. CDR3 size: 18 residues. Per the germline V gene, CDR1 is LGHNA and CDR2 is YSLEER. CDR3 coding DNA: TGCGCCAGCAGCCAATCGGTTGCCAGCTTCTCCTCTGGAAACACCATATATTTT. Translated, it gives CASSQSVASFSSGNTIYF.

The chain employs TRBV28 and TRBJ2-7; 9 bases fit TRBD1. CDR3 size: 13 residues. Per the germline V gene, CDR1 is MDHEN and CDR2 is SYDVKM. The V gene end was trimmed by 5 bases and the J gene end by 7 bases; junction bases not matched to a gene: 6. The CDR3 spells CASSPGTGIEQYF. DNA for the CDR3: TGTGCCAGCAGTCCCGGGACAGGGATTGAGCAGTACTTC.